The 25 T cell receptor beta chains in this list originate from one sample, sequenced in a study of T cell responses to AZD1222 COVID-19 vaccine. Using immunoSEQ multiplex PCR, the repertoire was profiled, and TCRdb retains in-frame clones only, with some absent. The data show 130,000 to 150,000 clones, approximately 89% seen once. The sequencing used peripheral blood, collected 28 days after the second AZD1222 dose. The receptors were sampled from an adult who received the AZD1222 COVID-19 vaccine.

This chain joins TRBV27 and TRBJ2-3; D unclear. The germline CDR1 and CDR2 sequences are MNHEY and SMNVEV (reference sequence). V shed 2 bases and J shed 0 bases, with 6 bases lying between them. The CDR3 has 14 residues. Here the CDR3 DNA reads TGTGCCAGCAGTTTAGCTCTTAGCACAGATACGCAGTATTTT. This codes for CASSLALSTDTQYF.

Points on this clone: Compared with germline, one end of the junction differs, possibly owing to a read error. V and J are TRBV7-9 and TRBJ2-7; D may be TRBD1 or TRBD2 (5 bases each). This CDR3 has 15 amino acids. CDR1 and CDR2 from the germline V gene are SEHNR and FQNEAQ (reference sequence). The CDR3 loop reads CASSLAPGPEYEQYF. The CDR3 nucleotides read TGTGCCAGCAGCCTAGCTCCGGGGCCCGAATACGAGCAGTACTTC.

The chain employs TRBV6-2 or TRBV6-3 and TRBJ1-5; 11 positions match TRBD1. After removal of 2 bases from V and 5 bases from J, the junction contained 5 bases not matched to a gene. CDR3 length: 16 residues. Germline V CDR1 and CDR2: MNHEY, SVGEGT. Written as DNA, the CDR3 is TGTGCCAGCAGTTACGGACAGGGGGCGCATTATCAGCCCCAGCATTTT. This codes for CASSYGQGAHYQPQHF.

This chain links TRBV5-1 with TRBJ2-5; tentatively, D is TRBD1 or TRBD2 (6 bases each). CDR3 length: 17 amino acids. In germline, CDR1 is SGHRS, CDR2 YFSETQ. V lost 7 bases and J lost 4, with 26 bases in between. The CDR3 DNA follows: TGCGCCAGCTGCTGGGTGGGGGCGCCCCCGGGGGTAGAGACCCAGTACTTC. It encodes CASCWVGAPPGVETQYF.

This clone was seen just once. The chain recombines TRBV19 with TRBJ1-4; perhaps TRBD1 as D (5 bases). CDR1 is LNHDA, CDR2 SQIVND, per germline (reference sequence). CDR3 size: 14 residues. Trimming pared 3 bases from V and 3 bases from J, leaving 8 bases between. The DNA of the CDR3 is TGTGCCAGTAGTATCAAGGGACCTAATGAAAAACTGTTTTTT. This translates into CASSIKGPNEKLFF.

The V call is TRBV15, the J call TRBJ2-7; 9 nucleotides match TRBD2. The junction had 13 bases not matched to a gene; V was cut back by 3 bases and J by 4 bases. Germline CDR1 LNHNV, CDR2 YYDKDF (reference sequence). The CDR3 is 17 amino acids. CDR3 DNA: TGTGCCACCAGCAGTCCCTTCCTGCGCGGGAGGGATTACGAGCAGTACTTC. Encoded protein: CATSSPFLRGRDYEQYF.

V gene TRBV12-5 combines with J gene TRBJ1-2; TRBD1 agrees at 8 bases. The CDR3 is 14 amino acids. V lost 7 bases, J lost 3 bases, and 7 bases stayed unmatched. Per the germline V gene, CDR1 is LGHNT and CDR2 is FRNRAP. CDR3 region: CASVQGTGDYGYTF. For the CDR3, the DNA is TGTGCTAGTGTTCAGGGGACAGGAGACTATGGCTACACCTTC. The variable domain in full, with the rest retrieved from reference TRBV12-5 and TRBJ1-2, is DARVTQTPRHKVTEMGQEVTMRCQPILGHNTVFWYRQTMMQGLELLAYFRNRAPLDDSGMPKDRFSAEMPDATLATLKIQPSEPRDSAVYFCASVQGTGDYGYTFGSGTRLTVV.

This rearrangement joins TRBV11-3 to TRBJ2-3; 10 bases fit TRBD1. Germline trimming cut 8 bases from V and 3 bases from J; bases unmatched to any gene: 8. The CDR3 extends over 15 amino acids. Germline assignment: CDR1 SGHNT and CDR2 YENEEA. CDR3 bases: TGTGCCAGCCGACCGGGACAGGGGAGAACAGATACGCAGTATTTT. Its protein is CASRPGQGRTDTQYF.

This clone was counted once. This sequence joins TRBV2 and TRBJ2-4; D is unclear. The CDR3 is 15 residues long. V was shortened by 6 bases and J by 0 bases, with 12 bases between the two germline ends. Germline CDR1 and CDR2: SNHLY and FYNNEI. In nucleotides, the CDR3 is TGTGCCAGCAGGGCAGCCGCCCTAGCCAAAAACATTCAGTACTTC. Protein sequence: CASRAAALAKNIQYF.

The genes are TRBV9 and TRBJ2-3, with D possibly TRBD2 on 5 matching bases. CDR1 and CDR2 from the germline V gene are SGDLS and YYNGEE. The CDR3 loop spans 17 amino acids. V dropped 0 bases and J dropped 0 bases, with 14 bases sitting between them. CDR3 coding DNA: TGTGCCAGCAGCGTAGCTCCCCTAGCCGATAGCACAGATACGCAGTATTTT. It is translated as CASSVAPLADSTDTQYF.

The chain links TRBV2 to TRBJ2-7, with 12 bases fitting TRBD2. The CDR3 sequence is 14 residues long. The germline V gene encodes CDR1 SNHLY and CDR2 FYNNEI. The junction had 0 bases not matched to a gene; V was cut back by 3 bases and J by 3 bases. The CDR3 sequence: CASSETSGGYEQYF. In nucleotides, the CDR3 is TGTGCCAGCAGTGAGACTAGCGGGGGCTACGAGCAGTACTTC.

The chain has TRBV27 and TRBJ1-1, with D possibly matching TRBD1 (6 bases). CDR3 length equals 15 residues. Trimming removed 3 bases at V and 0 bases at J, with 11 bases between. Looked up from germline, CDR1 is MNHEY and CDR2 is SMNVEV (reference sequence). The CDR3 sequence: CASSFGTGLNTEAFF. CDR3 nucleotide sequence: TGTGCCAGCAGTTTCGGAACAGGGTTGAACACTGAAGCTTTCTTT.

This chain connects TRBV19 to TRBJ2-7; no reliable D call. Between the trimmed V and J ends, which lost 4 bases and 2 bases, there was a span of 18 bases. CDR1 is LNHDA, CDR2 SQIVND, per germline (reference sequence). The CDR3 is 16 residues long. The CDR3 sequence: CASSNPPQTVPYEQYF. CDR3 in DNA: TGTGCCAGTAGTAATCCTCCGCAGACGGTGCCCTACGAGCAGTACTTC.

This rearrangement joins TRBV7-3 to TRBJ1-2; D unclear. The length of the CDR3 is 15 residues. Germline assignment: CDR1 SGHTA and CDR2 FQGTGA. The CDR3 protein is CPFLDIREINYGYTF. For the CDR3, the DNA is TGTCCCTTCCTCGACATCAGAGAGATTAACTATGGCTACACCTTC.

The rearrangement joins TRBV6-5 to TRBJ1-2; 9 nucleotides agree with TRBD1. The V gene end was trimmed by 6 bases and the J gene end by 6 bases; junction bases not matched to a gene: 2. This CDR3 spans 12 amino acids. Looked up from germline, CDR1 is MNHEY and CDR2 is SVGAGI. The CDR3 DNA sequence: TGTGCCAGCAGGGACAGGGGCCATGGCTACACCTTC. Amino acid sequence: CASRDRGHGYTF.

The J gene is TRBJ2-1, the V gene TRBV6-2 or TRBV6-3; maybe TRBD1 (6 bases). V was clipped by 0 bases and J by 7 bases, with 10 bases between them. Looked up from germline, CDR1 is MNHEY and CDR2 is SVGEGT. This CDR3 is built from 14 residues. The CDR3 loop is CASSYSAGENEQFF. CDR3 sequence (DNA): TGTGCCAGCAGTTACTCGGCAGGGGAGAATGAGCAGTTCTTC.

The J gene is TRBJ1-4, the V gene TRBV25-1; 10 bases are a match to TRBD1. The CDR3 is 15 amino acids. Losses at the gene ends were 4 bases for V and 3 bases for J; bases not matched to a gene: 2. Germline V CDR1 and CDR2: MGHDK, SYGVNS. The CDR3 bases are TGTGCCAGCAGTGGAGACAGGGGGCCTAATGAAAAACTGTTTTTT. Translation: CASSGDRGPNEKLFF.

The chain carries TRBV19 and TRBJ1-5; D is possibly TRBD1 (5 bases). Germline lookup yields CDR1 LNHDA and CDR2 SQIVND (reference sequence). Trimming shortened V by 3 bases and J by 3 bases, and 15 bases separated the two germline ends. The CDR3 is 16 amino acids. The CDR3 DNA reads TGTGCCAGTAGTATGGGGATTACAGGCAACAATCAGCCCCAGCATTTT. Translating gives CASSMGITGNNQPQHF.

This chain uses TRBV2 with TRBJ2-7; 9 positions agree with TRBD2. Trimming removed 2 bases from V and 2 bases from J; junction bases left unmatched: 4. This CDR3 is 15 amino acids long. Germline V lookup: CDR1 SNHLY, CDR2 FYNNEI. This CDR3 reads CASSETSGRTYEQYF. The CDR3 DNA reads as TGTGCCAGCAGTGAAACTAGCGGGCGTACCTACGAGCAGTACTTC.

The V call is TRBV13, the J call TRBJ1-1; no clear D gene. There are 12 residues in the CDR3. The V end lost 1 base, the J end lost 1 base, and 1 base lay between the germline ends. Germline CDR1 reads PRHDT; CDR2 reads FYEKMQ (reference sequence). In DNA form, the CDR3 reads TGTGCCAGCAGCTTAGAGAACACTGAAGCTTTCTTT. Translation gives CASSLENTEAFF. The variable domain in full, with the rest retrieved from reference TRBV13 and TRBJ1-1, is AAGVIQSPRHLIKEKRETATLKCYPIPRHDTVYWYQQGPGQDPQFLISFYEKMQSDKGSIPDRFSAQQFSDYHSELNMSSLELGDSALYFCASSLENTEAFFGQGTRLTVV.

The chain employs TRBV5-6 and TRBJ2-2, with 8 bases lining up with TRBD1. Germline-derived CDR1 and CDR2 are SGHDT and YYEEEE. The CDR3 has 17 residues. V shed 0 bases, J shed 1 base, and the junction held 5 bases outside the gene matches. This CDR3 is CASSLGDRGLNTGELFF. The DNA for the CDR3 is TGTGCCAGCAGCTTGGGTGACAGGGGCCTGAACACCGGGGAGCTGTTTTTT.

This sequence joins TRBV3-1 (or the pseudogene TRBV3-2) and TRBJ2-1, with 10 bases matching TRBD2. V was clipped by 1 base and J by 5 bases; unmatched bases: 8. CDR3 size: 17 residues. Germline V gives CDR1 LGHDT, CDR2 YNNKEL (reference sequence). The CDR3 protein is CASSQGATLAGDNEQFF. CDR3 coding DNA: TGTGCCAGCAGCCAAGGAGCTACGCTAGCGGGGGACAATGAGCAGTTCTTC.

The chain links TRBV19 to TRBJ2-1; no clear D. The germline V and J ends were trimmed by 5 bases and 3 bases, with 8 bases remaining between them. CDR3 length: 13 residues. CDR1 and CDR2 (germline): LNHDA, SQIVND (reference sequence). The CDR3 protein is CASSLGIYNEQFF. The CDR3 nucleotides read TGTGCCAGTAGTTTGGGGATCTACAATGAGCAGTTCTTC.

This clone was detected once. The chain recombines TRBV4-3 with TRBJ2-1, with D unclear. The germline CDR1 and CDR2 sequences are LGHNA and YSLEER. The CDR3 length is 17 residues. Trimming left V 0 bases short and J 2 bases short, with 14 bases between. The CDR3 coding sequence is TGCGCCAGCAGCCAAGATCCCTATGGATTGACCTACAATGAGCAGTTCTTC. This codes for CASSQDPYGLTYNEQFF.

As DNA, the CDR3 is TGTGCCAGCAGCGGGGGTTTTGGAGGAACCATATATTTT. The encoded protein is CASSGGFGGTIYF. This chain connects TRBV5-6 to TRBJ1-3; D may be TRBD1 (5 bases). The V end was cut by 4 bases, the J end by 10 bases, with 15 bases between. CDR3 length: 13 residues. Per the germline V gene, CDR1 is SGHDT and CDR2 is YYEEEE.